This T cell receptor beta chain was captured in a study of cytomegalovirus exposure and HLA in healthy donors. Study as a whole: In a later analysis, the 110 or so validation repertoires were reported to have used the same platform as the roughly 610 first-cohort repertoires.

Clones were read by immunoSEQ multiplex PCR, and TCRdb kept only the in-frame ones, dropping some. Among over 150,000 clones listed, approximately 86% were seen once. Study-wide points: TCR clusters originating in the first cohort tended to co-occur in the approximately 120 validation repertoires, according to a later analysis. TCR beta chains numbering under 200 were designated cytomegalovirus-associated.

Trimming removed 3 bases from V and 8 bases from J, with 10 bases in between. CDR3 length: 12 amino acids. Germline assignment: CDR1 MGHRA and CDR2 YSYEKL. The donors were part of the approximately 120-subject validation cohort, which stood apart from the roughly 700-subject first cohort. As regards this clone: Its antigen is as yet unknown.

The chain couples TRBV4-1 to TRBJ1-2; possibly TRBD1 for D (5 bases). The origin of this receptor is a man between 18 and 29 years old in good health and CMV-seropositive. What was sequenced was PBMCs. The CDR3 bases are TGCGCCAGCAGCCACAGGGAACAGGGCTACACCTTC. Amino acid sequence: CASSHREQGYTF.